This T cell receptor (beta chain) came from a study of shared clonotypes between healthy human individuals (TCRdb year 2020). For the wider study: Two women and a few men aged 18 to 49 years were included in the cohort. For each donor, CD4 naive and CD4 memory were each run on three plates, CD8 naive on two plates, and CD8 memory on one plate. To estimate repertoire size and how much clonotypes are shared between individuals, the study performed deep sequencing of blood TCR repertoires from 4 to 6 healthy adults. Different laboratories and diverse techniques were used to prepare libraries and sequence TCR repertoires, to increase sequencing depth and limit assay-specific biases. Per donor, leukapheresis produced somewhere between about 0.94 and 10 billion PBMCs. Overall results and qualifications from the work: Even with the large sequencing depth, rarefaction of the sorted-subset datasets indicated that sequencing was incomplete. Naive subsets generally had larger estimated clonotype richness than memory subsets did. Sampling was restricted to blood, and TCR repertoires in tissues likely differ from the TCR repertoires found in blood. Compared with non-shared clonotypes, the clonotypes found in all four sorted-subset donors had higher generation probabilities. When a few donors were compared, the shared fraction of clonotypes was about 5% for naive CD4, approximately 3.5% for naive CD8, about 2.5% for memory CD4, and around 0.4% for memory CD8. The genetic and exposure-history diversity represented was limited by the small number of donors. Pairwise subsampling indicated that sequencing depth was expected to affect the degree of clonotype sharing among donors.

Remarks on this clone: Its antigen target is currently unknown. Base qualities are not at hand, and no much larger clone is one base apart. This sample also contains other DNA sequences that code for the same CDR3.

The donors were healthy, HIV-negative adults who had no recently reported acute infections or vaccinations. Every donor was a Caucasian adult living in Nashville, Tennessee, USA. Magnetic negative selection was used to enrich CD4+ T cells, after which naive cells were positively selected on CD45RA and the negative fraction became the memory subset. Blood was collected by leukapheresis, and PBMCs were isolated by Ficoll-Histopaque density gradient centrifugation and then cryopreserved in liquid nitrogen vapor phase. Analytical flow cytometry was used to check the purity and quantity of every magnetically sorted T cell population. From each sorted fraction, genomic DNA was isolated and quantified by UV absorbance on a Nanodrop 2000c. The CDR3 runs 13 amino acids, cysteine and phenylalanine included. Of the read, only the CDR3 DNA is kept; its 39 bases are in frame from base 1. V was cut back by 2 bases and J by 2 bases, leaving a gap of 9 bases between them. CDR1 and CDR2 were assigned from the germline V gene (reference sequence) as GTSNPN and SVGIG.

Using the deep immunoSEQ assay, TCR CDR3 regions were amplified from genomic DNA by multiplex PCR. Extracted genomic DNA from each cell subset was spread evenly across all wells of several immunoSEQ 96-well plates, with each plate serving as a replicate. For sorted subsets, 200 to 250 ng of genomic DNA, equivalent to some 33,000 T cell genomes, went into each replicate PCR. Purified libraries were quantified with a Qubit 3.0 fluorometer, sized on a Bioanalyzer 2100, and re-quantified with the KAPA Library Quantification kit. A separate single-read 150-cycle Illumina NextSeq 550 flow cell was used to sequence each immunoSEQ 96-well plate. The authors' pipeline ran thus. Because the immunoSEQ output included only junctional sequences and no quality scores, the filtering could not be the same as the filtering used for full-length reads. To assign V/J genes and CDR3, sequences were annotated against IMGT germline references using PyIR, a Python wrapper for IgBLAST v1.9. Reads were filtered out if the reads had weak V/J assignments (E-value above 1e-6), no CDR3, stop codons, out-of-frame junctions, or ambiguous translated residues. A V3J clonotype was defined by an identical inferred V gene, J gene, and CDR3 amino acid sequence. To compute the percentage overlap between repertoires, the number of shared unique clonotypes was divided by the size of the smaller repertoire. Repertoire richness was assessed with RTK rarefaction, the Chao1 estimator, and Recon v2.1 estimates of unobserved clonotypes. Generation probabilities were computed with OLGA for all TCRbeta clonotypes obtained by the gDNA method from a few donors. The clones in this table, taken by TCRdb from immuneACCESS, are in-frame only. Not every clone is retained; where verified, under half of the shortfall comes from an unresolved V gene, and the cause of the rest is unknown. From that table come the V and J calls and clone size; the DNA was used to work out D and trimming. This sample comprises millions of clones, around nine tenths of them detected only once. Over 0.12% of the sample lies in the top ten.

Recombination linked TRBV30 to TRBJ1-2, with TRBD1 tentatively as D gene (5 bases match). This receptor was obtained from a man between 18 and 29 years old in good health. Material for sequencing was naive CD4+ T cells sorted from blood. The cell subset or site label corresponds to: CD45RA+ positively selected. The DNA is TGTGCCTGGAGTCTTCAGGGAAACTATGGCTACACCTTC. This encodes CAWSLQGNYGYTF. When the CDR3 is completed using the reference TRBV30 and TRBJ1-2 genes on either side, the full variable domain is SQTIHQWPATLVQPVGSPLSLECTVEGTSNPNLYWYRQAAGRGLQLLFYSVGIGQISSEVPQNLSASRPQDRQFILSSKKLLLSDSGFYLCAWSLQGNYGYTFGSGTRLTVV.